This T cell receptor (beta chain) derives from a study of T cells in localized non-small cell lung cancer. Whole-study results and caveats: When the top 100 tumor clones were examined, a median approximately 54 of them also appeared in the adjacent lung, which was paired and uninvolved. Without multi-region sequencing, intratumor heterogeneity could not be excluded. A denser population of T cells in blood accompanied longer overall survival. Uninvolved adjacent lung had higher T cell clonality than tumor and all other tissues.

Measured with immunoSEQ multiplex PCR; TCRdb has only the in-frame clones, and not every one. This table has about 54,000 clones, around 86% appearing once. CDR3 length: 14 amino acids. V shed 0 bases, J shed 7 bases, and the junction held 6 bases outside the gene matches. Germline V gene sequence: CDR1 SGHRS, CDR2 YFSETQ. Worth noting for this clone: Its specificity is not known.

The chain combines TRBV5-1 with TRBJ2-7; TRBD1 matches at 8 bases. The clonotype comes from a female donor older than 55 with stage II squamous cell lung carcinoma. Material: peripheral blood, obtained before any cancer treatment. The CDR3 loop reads CASSLVRTGREQYF. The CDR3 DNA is TGCGCCAGCAGCTTGGTCCGGACAGGGAGGGAGCAGTACTTC.